This T cell receptor beta chain was identified during a study of shared clonotypes between healthy human individuals. CDR1 LNHDA and CDR2 SQIVND come from the germline V gene (reference sequence). V was clipped by 8 bases and J by 7 bases, with 2 bases between them. The CDR3 covers 8 residues. Only in-frame clones appear in the TCRdb table, and some are missing; sequencing was by immunoSEQ multiplex PCR. The table lists some 380,000 clones, 95% to 97% of them singletons. The specimen was memory CD8+ T cells sorted from blood. Subset given: CD45RO+ cells pooled with CCR7-negative TemRA cells. This clonotype was sampled from a man between 25 and 39 years old in good health. The chain combines TRBV19 with TRBJ1-2; D gene unclear. CDR3 loop: CASFGYTF. CDR3 sequence (DNA): TGTGCCAGTTTTGGCTACACCTTC.